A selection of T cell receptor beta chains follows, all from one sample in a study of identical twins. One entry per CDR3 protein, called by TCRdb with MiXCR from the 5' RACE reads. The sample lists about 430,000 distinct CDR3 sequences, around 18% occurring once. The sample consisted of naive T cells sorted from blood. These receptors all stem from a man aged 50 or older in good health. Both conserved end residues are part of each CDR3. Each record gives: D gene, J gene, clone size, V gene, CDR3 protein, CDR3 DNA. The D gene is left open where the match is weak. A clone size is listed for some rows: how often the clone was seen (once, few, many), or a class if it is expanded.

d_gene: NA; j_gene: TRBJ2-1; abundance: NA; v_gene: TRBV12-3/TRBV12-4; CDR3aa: CASSASGHASGNEQFF; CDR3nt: TGTGCCAGCAGTGCTTCCGGTCATGCCAGCGGTAATGAGCAGTTCTTC
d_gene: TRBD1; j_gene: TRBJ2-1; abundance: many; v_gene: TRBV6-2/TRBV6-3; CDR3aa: CASSYHPQGVFSYNEQFF; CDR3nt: TGTGCCAGCAGTTACCATCCGCAGGGGGTATTTTCCTACAATGAGCAGTTCTTC
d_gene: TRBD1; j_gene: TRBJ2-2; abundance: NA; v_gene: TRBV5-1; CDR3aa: CASSPGQMNTGELFF; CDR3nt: TGCGCCAGCAGCCCGGGACAGATGAACACCGGGGAGCTGTTTTTT
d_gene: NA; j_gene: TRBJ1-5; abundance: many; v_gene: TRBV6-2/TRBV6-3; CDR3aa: CASSYVSNQPQHF; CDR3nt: TGTGCCAGCAGTTACGTTAGCAATCAGCCCCAGCATTTT
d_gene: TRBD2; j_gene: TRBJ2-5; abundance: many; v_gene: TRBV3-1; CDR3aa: CASSTSGVETQYF; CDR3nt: TGTGCCAGCAGTACTAGCGGTGTGGAGACCCAGTACTTC
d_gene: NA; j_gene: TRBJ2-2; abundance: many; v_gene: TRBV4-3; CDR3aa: CASSQANAGELFF; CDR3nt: TGCGCCAGCAGCCAGGCAAATGCCGGGGAGCTGTTTTTT
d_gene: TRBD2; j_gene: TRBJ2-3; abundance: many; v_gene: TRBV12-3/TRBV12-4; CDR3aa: CASSLGSGGAGNTQYF; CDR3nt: TGTGCCAGCAGTTTAGGTAGCGGGGGCGCCGGGAATACGCAGTATTTT
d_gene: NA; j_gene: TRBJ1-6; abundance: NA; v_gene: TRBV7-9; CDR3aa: CASKGDGHNSPLHF; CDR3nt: TGTGCCAGCAAAGGGGACGGACATAATTCACCCCTCCACTTT
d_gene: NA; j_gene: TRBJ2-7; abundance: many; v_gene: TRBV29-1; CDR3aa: CSVGERGSEQYF; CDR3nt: TGCAGCGTTGGGGAACGCGGATCGGAGCAGTACTTC
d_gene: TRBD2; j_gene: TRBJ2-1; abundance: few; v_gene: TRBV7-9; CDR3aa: CASSLPGTSGKQFF; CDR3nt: TGTGCCAGCAGCTTACCTGGGACTAGCGGAAAGCAGTTCTTC
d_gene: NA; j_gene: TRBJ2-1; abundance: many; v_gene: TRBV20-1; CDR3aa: CSARTGGGYNEQFF; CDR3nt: TGCAGTGCTAGAACGGGGGGCGGCTACAATGAGCAGTTCTTC
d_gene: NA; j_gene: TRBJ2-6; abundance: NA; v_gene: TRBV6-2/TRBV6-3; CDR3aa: CASSYEESGANVLTF; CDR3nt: TGTGCCAGCAGTTACGAGGAGTCTGGGGCCAACGTCCTGACTTTC
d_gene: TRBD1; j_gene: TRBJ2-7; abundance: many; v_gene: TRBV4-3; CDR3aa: CASSQRDSYEQYF; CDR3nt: TGCGCCAGCAGCCAAAGGGACAGCTACGAGCAGTACTTC
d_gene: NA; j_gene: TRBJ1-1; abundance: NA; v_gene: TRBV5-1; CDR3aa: CASSRSDTVNTEAFF; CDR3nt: TGCGCCAGCAGCCGCTCGGACACCGTGAACACTGAAGCTTTCTTT
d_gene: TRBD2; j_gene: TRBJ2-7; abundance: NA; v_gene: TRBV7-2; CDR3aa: CASSLGLAGDHEQYF; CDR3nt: TGTGCCAGCAGCCTGGGACTAGCGGGGGACCACGAGCAGTACTTC
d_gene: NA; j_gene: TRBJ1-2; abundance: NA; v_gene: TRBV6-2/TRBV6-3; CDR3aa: CASNTRTRDNYGYTF; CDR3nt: TGTGCCAGCAACACCCGGACCCGAGATAACTATGGCTACACCTTC
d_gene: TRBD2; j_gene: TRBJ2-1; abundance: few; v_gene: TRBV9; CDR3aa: CASSALAGFYNEQFF; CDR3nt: TGTGCCAGCAGCGCACTAGCGGGGTTCTACAATGAGCAGTTCTTC
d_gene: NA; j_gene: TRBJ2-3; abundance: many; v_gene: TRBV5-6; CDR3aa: CASSLRTSPPDTQYF; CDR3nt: TGTGCCAGCAGCTTAAGGACTTCTCCCCCAGATACGCAGTATTTT
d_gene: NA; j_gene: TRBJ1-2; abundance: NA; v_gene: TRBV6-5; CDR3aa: CASSYIGGQYYGYTF; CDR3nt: TGTGCCAGCAGTTACATCGGGGGGCAGTACTATGGCTACACCTTC
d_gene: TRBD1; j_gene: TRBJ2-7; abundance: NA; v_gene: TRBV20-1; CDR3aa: CSAARTGGYEQYF; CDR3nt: TGCAGTGCTGCACGGACAGGGGGTTACGAGCAGTACTTC
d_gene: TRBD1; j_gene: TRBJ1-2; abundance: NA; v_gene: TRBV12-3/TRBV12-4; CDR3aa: CAGSLSSWDSYGYTF; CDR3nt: TGTGCCGGCAGTTTATCGTCCTGGGACAGCTATGGCTACACCTTC
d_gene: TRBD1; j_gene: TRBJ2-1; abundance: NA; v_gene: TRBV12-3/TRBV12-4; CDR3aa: CASTPSGQEDNEQFF; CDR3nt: TGTGCCAGCACCCCGTCGGGACAGGAGGACAATGAGCAGTTCTTC
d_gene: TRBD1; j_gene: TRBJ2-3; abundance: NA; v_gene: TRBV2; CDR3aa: CASRLGQGATDTQYF; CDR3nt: TGTGCCAGCAGACTAGGACAGGGGGCAACAGATACGCAGTATTTT